The 9 T cell receptor beta chains presented below share a single source sample, sequenced in a study of blood T cell repertoires in COVID-19. The repertoire was sequenced with immunoSEQ multiplex PCR; TCRdb's copy has only in-frame clones and lacks some. The sample lists 50,000 to 65,000 clones; 81% were seen once. Sequencing was done on a sample of peripheral blood. The source is a woman aged 55 to 70 with acute or convalescent COVID-19.

This chain links TRBV7-9 with TRBJ2-5, with a possible D match to TRBD1 (6 bases). Between the trimmed V and J ends, which lost 2 bases and 1 base, there was a span of 8 bases. Germline values: CDR1 SEHNR, CDR2 FQNEAQ (reference sequence). The CDR3 extends over 14 amino acids. The CDR3: CASSLTTGQETQYF. CDR3 nucleotides: TGTGCCAGCAGCTTAACGACAGGCCAAGAGACCCAGTACTTC. Using reference TRBV7-9 and TRBJ2-5 for the parts outside the CDR3, the full variable domain is DTGVSQNPRHKITKRGQNVTFRCDPISEHNRLYWYRQTLGQGPEFLTYFQNEAQLEKSRLLSDRFSAERPKGSFSTLEIQRTEQGDSAMYLCASSLTTGQETQYFGPGTRLLVL.

This clone was seen once. DNA for the CDR3: TGTGCCAGCAGCTTCCCGGGACTAGCGTCTTTCTTC. It specifies CASSFPGLASFF. The chain links TRBV11-2 to TRBJ2-1; 10 nucleotides agree with TRBD2. Germline V gives CDR1 SGHAT, CDR2 FQNNGV. This CDR3 has 12 amino acids. V lost 3 bases to trimming and J lost 16 bases; unmatched junction nucleotides: 6.

V usage is TRBV27 and J usage is TRBJ2-2, with D possibly TRBD2 on 6 matching bases. Germline V CDR1 and CDR2: MNHEY, SMNVEV (reference sequence). The CDR3 covers 15 residues. V was clipped by 1 base and J by 4 bases, with 10 bases between them. Written as DNA, the CDR3 is TGTGCCAGCAGTTTATACGGGGGATCCACCGGGGAGCTGTTTTTT. This translates into CASSLYGGSTGELFF.

J is TRBJ2-7 and V is TRBV5-1, with D perhaps matching TRBD2 (5 bases). Germline V CDR1 and CDR2: SGHRS, YFSETQ. Between the trimmed V and J ends, which lost 2 bases and 7 bases, there was a span of 16 bases. The CDR3 runs 14 residues. Here the CDR3 reads CASSLVYGNREQYF. The CDR3 bases are TGCGCCAGCAGCTTAGTCTACGGGAATCGAGAGCAGTACTTC.

CDR3: CASSIQDNQPQHF. The CDR3, as DNA: TGTGCCAGTAGTATCCAGGACAATCAGCCCCAGCATTTT. The gene calls are TRBV19 and TRBJ1-5; D is unclear. Germline V gene data show CDR1 as LNHDA and CDR2 as SQIVND (reference sequence). V was clipped by 3 bases and J by 3 bases, with 6 bases between them. This CDR3 contains 13 residues.

The chain combines TRBV19 with TRBJ1-2; 11 bases align to TRBD1. The germline V gene has CDR1 LNHDA and CDR2 SQIVND (reference sequence). V lost 6 bases, J lost 5 bases, and 5 bases stayed unmatched. This CDR3 comprises 14 residues. CDR3 amino acids: CASRRTGGTYGYTF. The CDR3 DNA is TGTGCCAGTAGGCGGACAGGGGGCACATATGGCTACACCTTC.

This clone was observed a few times. The CDR3 bases are TGTGCCAGCAGTTATGGGGCCTACTCTGGAAACACCATATATTTT. It codes for CASSYGAYSGNTIYF. The chain employs TRBV6-5 and TRBJ1-3; possibly TRBD1 for D (5 bases). V lost 3 bases and J lost 0, with 9 bases in between. Germline V gene lookup returns CDR1 MNHEY and CDR2 SVGAGI. CDR3 length equals 15 residues.

This clone was observed once. The chain uses TRBV7-9 and TRBJ1-5; 8 positions agree with TRBD1. This CDR3 has 16 amino acids. The V and J ends lost 4 bases and 1 base, in that order; junction bases with no gene match: 6. Germline V lookup: CDR1 SEHNR, CDR2 FQNEAQ (reference sequence). CDR3 sequence (DNA): TGTGCCAGCAGCTCCGGACAGGGCGGGAGCAATCAGCCCCAGCATTTT. Protein product: CASSSGQGGSNQPQHF.

The chain couples TRBV19 to TRBJ2-3; 9 positions match TRBD2. CDR3 length: 11 residues. V shed 5 bases and J 12 bases; nucleotides not matched to a gene: 3. Germline V CDR1 and CDR2: LNHDA, SQIVND (reference sequence). The CDR3 spells CASSPGTSQYF. The CDR3 nucleotides read TGTGCCAGTAGTCCCGGGACTAGCCAGTATTTT.